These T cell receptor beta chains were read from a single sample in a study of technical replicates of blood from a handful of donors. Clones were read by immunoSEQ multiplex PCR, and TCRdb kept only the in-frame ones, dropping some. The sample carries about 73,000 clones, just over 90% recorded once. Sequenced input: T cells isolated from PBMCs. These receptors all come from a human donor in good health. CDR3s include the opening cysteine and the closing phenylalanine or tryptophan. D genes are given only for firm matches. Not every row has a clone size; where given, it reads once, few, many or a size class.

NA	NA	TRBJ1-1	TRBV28	TGTGCCAGCAGTGCCGGACAGATGAACACTGAAGCTTTCTTT	CASSAGQMNTEAFF
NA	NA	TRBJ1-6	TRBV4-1	TGCGCCAGCAGCCAAGCCCCCGGGGGGGTAGGTAATTCACCCCTCCACTTT	CASSQAPGGVGNSPLHF
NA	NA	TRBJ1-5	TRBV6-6	TGTGCCACCGGCGGCTATAGCAATCAGCCCCAGCATTTT	CATGGYSNQPQHF
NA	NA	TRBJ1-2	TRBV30	TGTGCCTGGAGTGCAGGGTTAGCTAACTATGGCTACACCTTC	CAWSAGLANYGYTF
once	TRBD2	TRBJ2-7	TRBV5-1	TGCGCCAGCAGCCTCTCTAGCGGGAGCTCCTACGAGCAGTACTTC	CASSLSSGSSYEQYF
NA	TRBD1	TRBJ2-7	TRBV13	TGTGCCAGCAGTCCAATGACAGGGAGAACCTACGAGCAGTACTTC	CASSPMTGRTYEQYF
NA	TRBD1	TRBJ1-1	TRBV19	TGTGCCAGCAGGACAGGGGACGAAGCTTTCTTT	CASRTGDEAFF
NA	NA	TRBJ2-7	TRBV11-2	TGTGCCAGCAGCTTAGGGAGGAGAACGATCCCCTACGAGCAGTACTTC	CASSLGRRTIPYEQYF
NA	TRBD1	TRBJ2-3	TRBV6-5	TGTGCCAGCAGTTACCAGGGACAGCTCACAGATACGCAGTATTTT	CASSYQGQLTDTQYF
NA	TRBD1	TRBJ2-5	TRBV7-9	TGTGCCAGCAGCTTAGGGACAGGGAGTCTTCGGGGGGAGACCCAGTACTTC	CASSLGTGSLRGETQYF